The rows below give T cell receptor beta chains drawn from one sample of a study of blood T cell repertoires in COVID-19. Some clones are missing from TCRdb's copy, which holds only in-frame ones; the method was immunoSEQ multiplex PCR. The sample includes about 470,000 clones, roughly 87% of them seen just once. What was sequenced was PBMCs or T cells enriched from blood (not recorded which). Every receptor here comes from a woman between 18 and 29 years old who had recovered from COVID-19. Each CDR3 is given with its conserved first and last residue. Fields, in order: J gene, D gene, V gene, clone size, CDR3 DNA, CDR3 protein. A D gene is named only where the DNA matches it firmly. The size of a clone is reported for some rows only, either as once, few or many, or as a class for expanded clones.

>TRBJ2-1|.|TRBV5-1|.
TGCGCCAGCAGCTCCCGACAGTTATACAATGAGCAGTTCTTC
CASSSRQLYNEQFF
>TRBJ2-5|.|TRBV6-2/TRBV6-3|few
TGTGCCAGCAGTCGGTCCACCGGAGGGACCCAGTACTTC
CASSRSTGGTQYF
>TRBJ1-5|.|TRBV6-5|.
TGTGCCAGCAGTTACAGGGGAGGGGATCAGCCCCAGCATTTT
CASSYRGGDQPQHF
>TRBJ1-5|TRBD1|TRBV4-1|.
TGCGCCAGCAGCCAACATCCTGACAGGGGAGACGGCAATCAGCCCCAGCATTTT
CASSQHPDRGDGNQPQHF
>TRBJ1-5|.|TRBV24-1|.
TGTGCCACCAGTGATAACAGGGTTCAGCCCCAGCATTTT
CATSDNRVQPQHF
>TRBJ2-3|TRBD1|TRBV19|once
TGTGCCAGTAGTATCGGGACAGTCACAGATACGCAGTATTTT
CASSIGTVTDTQYF
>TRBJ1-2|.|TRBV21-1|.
TGTGCCAGCAGCCCGGACATCCTCTATGGCTACACCTTC
CASSPDILYGYTF
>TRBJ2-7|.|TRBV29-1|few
TGCAGCCACCAAGGGGTTTGTGAAGAGCAGTACTTC
CSHQGVCEEQYF
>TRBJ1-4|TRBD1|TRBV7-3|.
TGTGCCAGCAGCTTGACAGGGGGCCCGCTGTTTTTT
CASSLTGGPLFF
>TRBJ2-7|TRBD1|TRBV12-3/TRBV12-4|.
TGTGCCAGCAGCCAAGGACAGGGCTACGAGCAGTACTTC
CASSQGQGYEQYF
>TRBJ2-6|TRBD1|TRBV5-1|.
TGCGCCAGCAGCTCGTCGACAGGGGCGAAGGGGGCCAACGTCCTGACTTTC
CASSSSTGAKGANVLTF
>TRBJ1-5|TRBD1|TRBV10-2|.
TGCGCCAGCAGCGCTGGACAGGGGTTATGGAATCAGCCCCAGCATTTT
CASSAGQGLWNQPQHF
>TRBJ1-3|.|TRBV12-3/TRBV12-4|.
TGTGCCAGCAGTTTTACTGGAAACACCATATATTTT
CASSFTGNTIYF
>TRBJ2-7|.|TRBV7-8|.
TGTGCCAGCAGCTTAAACGCAGGAGGCTACGAGCAGTACTTC
CASSLNAGGYEQYF
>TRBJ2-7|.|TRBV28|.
TGTGCCAGCAGTCCCGGGGACTCCCGCTACGAGCAGTACTTC
CASSPGDSRYEQYF
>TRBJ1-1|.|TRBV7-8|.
TGTGCCAGCAGCCTCCGGGACTGGGGCACTGAAGCTTTCTTT
CASSLRDWGTEAFF
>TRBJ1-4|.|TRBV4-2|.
TGTGCCAGCAGCCAAGACGTCAGATCTAATGAAAAACTGTTTTTT
CASSQDVRSNEKLFF
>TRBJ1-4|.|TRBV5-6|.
TGTGCCAGCAGCTTCTGGACAGCGTCTAATGAAAAACTGTTTTTT
CASSFWTASNEKLFF
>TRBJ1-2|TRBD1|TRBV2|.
TGTGCCGGAGCAAGGGGGCAGGACTATGGCTACACCTTC
CAGARGQDYGYTF
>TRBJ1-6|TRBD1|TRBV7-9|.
TGTGCCAGCAGCTTAAAAGGGGGCGCTTCACCCCTCCACTTT
CASSLKGGASPLHF
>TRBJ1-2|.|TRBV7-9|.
TGTGCCAGCAGCTCCACTGACCGGGGTTATGGCTACACCTTC
CASSSTDRGYGYTF
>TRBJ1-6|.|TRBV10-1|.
TGCGCCAGCAGTGCAGGGTGGGATTCACCCCTCCACTTT
CASSAGWDSPLHF
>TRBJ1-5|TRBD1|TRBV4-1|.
TGCGCCAGCAGCCGGGACAGGAGCAATCAGCCCCAGCATTTT
CASSRDRSNQPQHF
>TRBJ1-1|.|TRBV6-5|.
TGTGCCAGCAGTTACTCCCCGGGGGTGAACACTGAAGCTTTCTTT
CASSYSPGVNTEAFF
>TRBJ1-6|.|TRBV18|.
TGTGCCAGCTCACCCTCCGTGAGCTCCTATAATTCACCCCTCCACTTT
CASSPSVSSYNSPLHF
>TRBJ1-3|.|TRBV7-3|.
TGTGCCAGATTCAACGGGGGGCGCAGGACCATATATTTT
CARFNGGRRTIYF
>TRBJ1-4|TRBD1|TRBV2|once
TGTGCCAGCAGGGACAGGGGGACTAATGAAAAACTGTTTTTT
CASRDRGTNEKLFF
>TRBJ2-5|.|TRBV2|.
TGTGCCAGCCGAAGGGACTTTCAAGAGACCCAGTACTTC
CASRRDFQETQYF
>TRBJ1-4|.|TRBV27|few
TGTGCCAGCAGGCCATACGGGGATCCTAATGAAAAACTGTTTTTT
CASRPYGDPNEKLFF